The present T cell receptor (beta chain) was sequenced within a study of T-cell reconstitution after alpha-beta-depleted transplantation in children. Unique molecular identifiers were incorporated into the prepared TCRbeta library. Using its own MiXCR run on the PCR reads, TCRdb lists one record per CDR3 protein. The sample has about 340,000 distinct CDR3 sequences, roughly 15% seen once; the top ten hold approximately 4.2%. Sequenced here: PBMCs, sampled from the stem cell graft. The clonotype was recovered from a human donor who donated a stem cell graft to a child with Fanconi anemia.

CDR3 nucleotides: TGCAGTGCTAGCCCACCGCGCGGTCGAGAAGAGACCCAGTACTTC. It encodes CSASPPRGREETQYF. The V call is TRBV20-1, the J call TRBJ2-5; D is unresolved. V lost 3 bases and J lost 3, with 17 bases in between. This CDR3 spans 15 amino acids. Germline values: CDR1 DFQATT, CDR2 SNEGSKA (reference sequence).